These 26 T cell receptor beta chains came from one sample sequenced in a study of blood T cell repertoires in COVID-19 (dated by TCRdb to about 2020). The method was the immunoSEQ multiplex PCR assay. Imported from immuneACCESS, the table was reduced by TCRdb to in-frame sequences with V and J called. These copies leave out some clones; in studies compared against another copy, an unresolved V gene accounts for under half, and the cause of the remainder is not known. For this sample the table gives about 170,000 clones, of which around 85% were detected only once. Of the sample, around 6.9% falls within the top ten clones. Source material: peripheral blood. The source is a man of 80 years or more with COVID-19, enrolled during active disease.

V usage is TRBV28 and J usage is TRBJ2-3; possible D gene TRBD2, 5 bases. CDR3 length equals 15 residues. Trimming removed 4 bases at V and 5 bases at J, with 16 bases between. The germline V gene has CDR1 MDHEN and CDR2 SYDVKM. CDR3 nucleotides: TGTGCCAGCAGTTCGCGGGCAGGCCCCCTAGATACGCAGTATTTT. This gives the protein CASSSRAGPLDTQYF.

Here the CDR3 reads CASSRLGDSYEQYF. The CDR3 DNA reads TGTGCCAGCAGCCGTTTGGGGGACAGCTACGAGCAGTACTTC. The rearrangement joins TRBV6-5 to TRBJ2-7; 7 bases are shared with TRBD1. Trimming took 6 bases from V and 3 from J; bases not matched to a gene: 8. Per the germline V gene, CDR1 is MNHEY and CDR2 is SVGAGI. The length of the CDR3 is 14 residues.

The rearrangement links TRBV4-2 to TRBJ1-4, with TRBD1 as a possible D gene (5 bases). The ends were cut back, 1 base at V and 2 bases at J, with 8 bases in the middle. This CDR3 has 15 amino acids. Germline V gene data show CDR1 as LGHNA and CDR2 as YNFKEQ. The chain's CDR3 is CASSQGQMTNEKLFF. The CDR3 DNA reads TGTGCCAGCAGCCAAGGACAGATGACTAATGAAAAACTGTTTTTT.

CDR3 nucleotide sequence: TGTGCCAGCAGCTTGCGGGGGGACTATGGCTACACCTTC. Amino acids: CASSLRGDYGYTF. J is TRBJ1-2 and V is TRBV5-6; tentatively, D is TRBD1 (5 bases). V lost 1 base to trimming and J lost 3 bases, with 7 bases between them. CDR3 size: 13 residues. The germline CDR1 and CDR2 sequences are SGHDT and YYEEEE.

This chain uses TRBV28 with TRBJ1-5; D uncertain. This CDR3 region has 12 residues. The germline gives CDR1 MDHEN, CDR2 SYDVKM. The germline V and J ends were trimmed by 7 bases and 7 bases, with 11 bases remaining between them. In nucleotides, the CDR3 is TGTGCCAGCACCGCCTCGCGGCAGCCCCAGCATTTT. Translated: CASTASRQPQHF. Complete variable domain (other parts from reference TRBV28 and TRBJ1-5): DVKVTQSSRYLVKRTGEKVFLECVQDMDHENMFWYRQDPGLGLRLIYFSYDVKMKEKGDIPEGYSVSREKKERFSLILESASTNQTSMYLCASTASRQPQHFGDGTRLSIL.

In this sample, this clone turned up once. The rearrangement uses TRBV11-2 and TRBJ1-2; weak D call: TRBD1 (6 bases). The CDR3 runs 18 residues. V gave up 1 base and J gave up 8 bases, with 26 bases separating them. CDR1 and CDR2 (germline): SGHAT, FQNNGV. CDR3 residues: CASSLGPTLDSGQGGYTF. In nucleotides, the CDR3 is TGTGCCAGCAGCTTAGGACCTACCCTGGACAGTGGGCAAGGAGGCTACACCTTC.

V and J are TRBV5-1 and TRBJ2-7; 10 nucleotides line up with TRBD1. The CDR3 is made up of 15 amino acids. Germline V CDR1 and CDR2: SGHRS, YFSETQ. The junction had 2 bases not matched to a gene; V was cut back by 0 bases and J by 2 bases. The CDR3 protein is CASSLAGTGAYEQYF. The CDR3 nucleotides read TGCGCCAGCAGCTTGGCCGGGACAGGGGCCTACGAGCAGTACTTC.

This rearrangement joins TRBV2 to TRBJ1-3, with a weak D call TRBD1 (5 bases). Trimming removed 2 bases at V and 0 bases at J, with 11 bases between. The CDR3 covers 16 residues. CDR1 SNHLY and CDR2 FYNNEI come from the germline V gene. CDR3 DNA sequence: TGTGCCAGCAGTGAACAGGGCTTAGACTCTGGAAACACCATATATTTT. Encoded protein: CASSEQGLDSGNTIYF.

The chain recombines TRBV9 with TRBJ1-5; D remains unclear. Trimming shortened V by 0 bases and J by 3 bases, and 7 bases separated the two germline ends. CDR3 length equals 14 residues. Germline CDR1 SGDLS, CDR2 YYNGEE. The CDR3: CASSVDGHNQPQHF. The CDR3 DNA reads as TGTGCCAGCAGCGTAGATGGCCACAATCAGCCCCAGCATTTT. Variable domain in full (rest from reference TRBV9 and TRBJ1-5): DSGVTQTPKHLITATGQRVTLRCSPRSGDLSVYWYQQSLDQGLQFLIQYYNGEERAKGNILERFSAQQFPDLHSELNLSSLELGDSALYFCASSVDGHNQPQHFGDGTRLSIL.

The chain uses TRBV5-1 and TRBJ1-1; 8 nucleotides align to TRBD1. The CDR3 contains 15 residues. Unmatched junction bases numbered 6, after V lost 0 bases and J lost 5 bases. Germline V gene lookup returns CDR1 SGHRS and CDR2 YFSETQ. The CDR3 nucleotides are TGCGCCAGCAGCTTGGCCCAGGGGGCAGGGACTGAAGCTTTCTTT. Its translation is CASSLAQGAGTEAFF.

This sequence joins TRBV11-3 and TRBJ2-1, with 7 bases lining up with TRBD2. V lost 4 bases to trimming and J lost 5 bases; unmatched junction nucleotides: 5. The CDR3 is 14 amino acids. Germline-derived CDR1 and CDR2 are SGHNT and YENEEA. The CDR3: CASSSSGYHNEQFF. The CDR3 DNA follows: TGTGCCAGCAGCTCTAGCGGTTACCACAATGAGCAGTTCTTC.

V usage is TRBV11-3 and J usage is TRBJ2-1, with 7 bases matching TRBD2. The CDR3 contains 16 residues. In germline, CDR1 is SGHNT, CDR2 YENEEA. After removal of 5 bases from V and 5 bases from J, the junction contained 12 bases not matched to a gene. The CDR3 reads CASSPPAGRGNNEQFF. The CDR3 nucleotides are TGTGCCAGCAGCCCCCCGGCAGGGAGGGGTAACAATGAGCAGTTCTTC.

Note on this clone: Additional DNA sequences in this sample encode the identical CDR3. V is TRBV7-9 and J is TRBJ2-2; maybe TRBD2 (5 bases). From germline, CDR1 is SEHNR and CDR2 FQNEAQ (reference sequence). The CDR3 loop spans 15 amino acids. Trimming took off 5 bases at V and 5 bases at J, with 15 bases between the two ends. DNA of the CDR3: TGTGCCAGCAGCCGGACTGGCGCGGGTACCGGGGAGCTGTTTTTT. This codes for CASSRTGAGTGELFF.

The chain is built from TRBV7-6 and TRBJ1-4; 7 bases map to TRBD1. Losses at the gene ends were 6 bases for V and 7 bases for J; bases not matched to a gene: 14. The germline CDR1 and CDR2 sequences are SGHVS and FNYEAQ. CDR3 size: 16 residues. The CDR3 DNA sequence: TGTGCCAGCAGTACTGGAGACAGGGCGGGAGGTGAAAAACTGTTTTTT. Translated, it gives CASSTGDRAGGEKLFF.

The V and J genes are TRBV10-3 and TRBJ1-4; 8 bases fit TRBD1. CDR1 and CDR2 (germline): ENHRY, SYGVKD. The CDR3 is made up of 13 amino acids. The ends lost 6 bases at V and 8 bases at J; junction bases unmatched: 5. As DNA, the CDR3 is TGTGCCATCAGCCCGACAGGGGAGGAAAAACTGTTTTTT. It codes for CAISPTGEEKLFF.

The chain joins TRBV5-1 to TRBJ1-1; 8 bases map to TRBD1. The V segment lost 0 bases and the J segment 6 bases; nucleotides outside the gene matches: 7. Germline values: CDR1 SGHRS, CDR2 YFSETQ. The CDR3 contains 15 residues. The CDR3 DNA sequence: TGCGCCAGCAGCTTGGAGGGCGGACAGGGCTCTGAAGCTTTCTTT. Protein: CASSLEGGQGSEAFF.

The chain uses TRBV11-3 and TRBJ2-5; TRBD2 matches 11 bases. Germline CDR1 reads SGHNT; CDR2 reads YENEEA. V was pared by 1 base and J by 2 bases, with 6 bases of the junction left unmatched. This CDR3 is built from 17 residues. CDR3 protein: CASSLGVGTSGQETQYF. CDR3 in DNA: TGTGCCAGCAGCTTAGGGGTCGGGACTAGCGGACAAGAGACCCAGTACTTC.

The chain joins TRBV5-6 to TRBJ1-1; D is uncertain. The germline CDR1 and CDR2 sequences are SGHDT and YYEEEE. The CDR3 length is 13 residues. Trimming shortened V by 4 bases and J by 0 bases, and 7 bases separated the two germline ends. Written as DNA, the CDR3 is TGTGCCAGCAGCAGAGCACTGAACACTGAAGCTTTCTTT. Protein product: CASSRALNTEAFF.

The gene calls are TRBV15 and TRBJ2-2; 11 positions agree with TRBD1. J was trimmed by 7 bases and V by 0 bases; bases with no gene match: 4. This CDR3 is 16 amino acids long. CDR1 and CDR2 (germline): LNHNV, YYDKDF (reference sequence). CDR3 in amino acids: CATSRDRTGGHGELFF. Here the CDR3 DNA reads TGTGCCACCAGCAGAGATCGGACAGGGGGCCACGGGGAGCTGTTTTTT.

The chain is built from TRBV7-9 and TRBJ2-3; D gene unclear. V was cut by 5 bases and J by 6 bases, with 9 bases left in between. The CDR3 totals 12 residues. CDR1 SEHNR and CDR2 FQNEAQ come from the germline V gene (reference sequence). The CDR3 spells CASSHARDTQYF. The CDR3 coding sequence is TGTGCCAGCAGCCACGCGAGGGATACGCAGTATTTT.

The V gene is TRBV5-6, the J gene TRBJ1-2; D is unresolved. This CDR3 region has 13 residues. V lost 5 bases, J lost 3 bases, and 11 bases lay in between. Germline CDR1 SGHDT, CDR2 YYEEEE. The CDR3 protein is CASSIDIDYGYTF. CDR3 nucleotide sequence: TGTGCCAGCAGTATTGACATCGACTATGGCTACACCTTC.

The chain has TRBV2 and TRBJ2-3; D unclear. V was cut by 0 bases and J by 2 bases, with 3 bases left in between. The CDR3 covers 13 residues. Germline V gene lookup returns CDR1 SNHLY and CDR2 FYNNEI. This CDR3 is CASSEAATDTQYF. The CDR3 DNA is TGTGCCAGCAGTGAAGCGGCCACAGATACGCAGTATTTT.

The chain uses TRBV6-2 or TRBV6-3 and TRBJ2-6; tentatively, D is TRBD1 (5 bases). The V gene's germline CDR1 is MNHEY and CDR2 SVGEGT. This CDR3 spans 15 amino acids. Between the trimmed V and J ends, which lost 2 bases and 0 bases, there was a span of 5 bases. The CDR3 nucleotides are TGTGCCAGCAGTTACCAGGGCTCTGGGGCCAACGTCCTGACTTTC. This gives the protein CASSYQGSGANVLTF.

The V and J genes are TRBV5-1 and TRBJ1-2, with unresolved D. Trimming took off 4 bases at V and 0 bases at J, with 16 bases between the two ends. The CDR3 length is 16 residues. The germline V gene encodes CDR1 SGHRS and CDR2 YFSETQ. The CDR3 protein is CASSPFQAAANYGYTF. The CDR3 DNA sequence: TGCGCCAGCAGCCCCTTCCAGGCAGCTGCTAACTATGGCTACACCTTC.

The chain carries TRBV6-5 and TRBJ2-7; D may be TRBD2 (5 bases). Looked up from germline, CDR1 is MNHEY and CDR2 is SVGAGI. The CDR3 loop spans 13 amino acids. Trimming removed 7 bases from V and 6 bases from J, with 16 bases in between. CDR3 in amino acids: CASNGPGGGEQYF. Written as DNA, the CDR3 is TGTGCCAGCAACGGGCCAGGAGGTGGCGAGCAGTACTTC.

DNA for the CDR3: TGTGCCAGCAGCCTACAGGTTCGCACAGATACGCAGTATTTT. Protein sequence: CASSLQVRTDTQYF. The rearrangement links TRBV3-1 (or the pseudogene TRBV3-2) to TRBJ2-3; the D gene is possibly TRBD1 (5 bases). The CDR3 is made up of 14 amino acids. Trimming removed 4 bases at V and 1 base at J, with 9 bases between. CDR1 LGHDT and CDR2 YNNKEL come from the germline V gene (reference sequence).